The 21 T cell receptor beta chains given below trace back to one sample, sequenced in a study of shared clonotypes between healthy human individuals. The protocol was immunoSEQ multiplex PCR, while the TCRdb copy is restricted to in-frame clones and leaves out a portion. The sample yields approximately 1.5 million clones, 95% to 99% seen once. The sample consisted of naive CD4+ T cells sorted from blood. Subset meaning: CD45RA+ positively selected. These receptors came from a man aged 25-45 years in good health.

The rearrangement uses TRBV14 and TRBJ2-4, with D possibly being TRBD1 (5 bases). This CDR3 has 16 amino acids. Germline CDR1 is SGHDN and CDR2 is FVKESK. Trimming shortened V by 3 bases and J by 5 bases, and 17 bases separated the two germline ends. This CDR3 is CASSQTVGLGENIQYF. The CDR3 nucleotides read TGTGCCAGCAGCCAGACAGTGGGCCTAGGCGAAAACATTCAGTACTTC.

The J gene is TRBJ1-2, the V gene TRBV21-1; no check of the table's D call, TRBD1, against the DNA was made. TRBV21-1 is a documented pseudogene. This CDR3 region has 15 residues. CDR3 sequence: CASSPGQGASYGYTF. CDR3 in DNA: TGTGCCAGCAGCCCTGGCCAGGGGGCTAGCTATGGCTACACCTTC.

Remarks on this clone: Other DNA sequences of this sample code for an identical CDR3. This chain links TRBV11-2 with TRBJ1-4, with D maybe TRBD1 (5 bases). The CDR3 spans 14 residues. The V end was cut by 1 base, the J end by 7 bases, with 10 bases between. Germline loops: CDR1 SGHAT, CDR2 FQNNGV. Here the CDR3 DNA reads TGTGCCAGCAGCTTAGGAAGGGGTAGTGAAAAACTGTTTTTT. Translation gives CASSLGRGSEKLFF. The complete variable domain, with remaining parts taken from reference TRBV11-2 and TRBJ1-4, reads EAGVAQSPRYKIIEKRQSVAFWCNPISGHATLYWYQQILGQGPKLLIQFQNNGVVDDSQLPKDRFSAERLKGVDSTLKIQPAKLEDSAVYLCASSLGRGSEKLFFGSGTQLSVL.

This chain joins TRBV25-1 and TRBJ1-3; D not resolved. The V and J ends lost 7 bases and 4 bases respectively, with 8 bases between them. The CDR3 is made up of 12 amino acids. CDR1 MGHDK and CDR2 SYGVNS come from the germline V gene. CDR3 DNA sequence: TGTGCCAGCACCTTGTACGGAAACACCATATATTTT. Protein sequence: CASTLYGNTIYF.

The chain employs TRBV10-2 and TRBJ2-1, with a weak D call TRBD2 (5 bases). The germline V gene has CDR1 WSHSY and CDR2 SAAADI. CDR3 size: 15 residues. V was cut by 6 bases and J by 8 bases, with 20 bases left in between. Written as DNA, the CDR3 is TGCGCCAGCAGGGACCCCGGACTGGCTTGGGATGAGCAGTTCTTC. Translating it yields CASRDPGLAWDEQFF.

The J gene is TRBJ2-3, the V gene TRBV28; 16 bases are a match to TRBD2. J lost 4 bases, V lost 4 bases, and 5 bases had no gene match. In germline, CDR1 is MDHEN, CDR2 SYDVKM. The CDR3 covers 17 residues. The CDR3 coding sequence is TGTGCCAGCAGTTCACTAGGGACTAGCGGGAGGGCAGATACGCAGTATTTT. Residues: CASSSLGTSGRADTQYF.

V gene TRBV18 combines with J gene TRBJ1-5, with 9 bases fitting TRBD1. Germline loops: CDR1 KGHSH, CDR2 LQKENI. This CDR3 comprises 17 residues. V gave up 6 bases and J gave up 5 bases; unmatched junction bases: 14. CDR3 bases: TGTGCCAGCTCTATGCGACAGGGGGGAACCTCAGATCAGCCCCAGCATTTT. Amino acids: CASSMRQGGTSDQPQHF.

CDR3 amino acids: CASSVTDTQYF. Written as DNA, the CDR3 is TGTGCCAGCAGCGTCACAGATACGCAGTATTTT. The chain uses TRBV11-2 and TRBJ2-3, with unresolved D. Germline loops: CDR1 SGHAT, CDR2 FQNNGV. Deletions cut 5 bases from V and 2 bases from J, with 2 bases between. The CDR3 extends over 11 amino acids. Full variable domain (missing parts from reference TRBV11-2 and TRBJ2-3): EAGVAQSPRYKIIEKRQSVAFWCNPISGHATLYWYQQILGQGPKLLIQFQNNGVVDDSQLPKDRFSAERLKGVDSTLKIQPAKLEDSAVYLCASSVTDTQYFGPGTRLTVL.

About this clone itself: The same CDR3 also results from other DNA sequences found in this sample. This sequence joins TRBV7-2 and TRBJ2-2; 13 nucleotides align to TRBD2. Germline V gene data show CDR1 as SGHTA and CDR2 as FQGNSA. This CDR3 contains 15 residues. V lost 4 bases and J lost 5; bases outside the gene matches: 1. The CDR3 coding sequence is TGTGCCAGCAGCTGGGGACTAGCGGGAACCGGGGAGCTGTTTTTT. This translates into CASSWGLAGTGELFF.

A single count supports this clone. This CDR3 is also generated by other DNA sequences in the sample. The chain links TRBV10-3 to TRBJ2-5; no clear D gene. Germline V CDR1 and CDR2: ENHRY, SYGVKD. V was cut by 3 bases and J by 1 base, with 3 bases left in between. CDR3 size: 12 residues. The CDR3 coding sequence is TGTGCCATCAGTGAAACCCAAGAGACCCAGTACTTC. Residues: CAISETQETQYF.

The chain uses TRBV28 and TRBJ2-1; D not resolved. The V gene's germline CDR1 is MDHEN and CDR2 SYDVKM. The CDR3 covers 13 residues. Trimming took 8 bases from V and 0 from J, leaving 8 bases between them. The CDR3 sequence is CASGPVSYNEQFF. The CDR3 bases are TGTGCCAGCGGCCCGGTCTCCTACAATGAGCAGTTCTTC. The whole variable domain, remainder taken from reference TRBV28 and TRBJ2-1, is DVKVTQSSRYLVKRTGEKVFLECVQDMDHENMFWYRQDPGLGLRLIYFSYDVKMKEKGDIPEGYSVSREKKERFSLILESASTNQTSMYLCASGPVSYNEQFFGPGTRLTVL.

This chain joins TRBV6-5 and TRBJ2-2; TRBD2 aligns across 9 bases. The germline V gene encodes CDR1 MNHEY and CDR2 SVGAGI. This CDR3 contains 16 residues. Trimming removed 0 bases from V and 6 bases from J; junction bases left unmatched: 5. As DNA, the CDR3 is TGTGCCAGCAGTTACTCGAGTTTAGCGGGAGCCGGGGAGCTGTTTTTT. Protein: CASSYSSLAGAGELFF.

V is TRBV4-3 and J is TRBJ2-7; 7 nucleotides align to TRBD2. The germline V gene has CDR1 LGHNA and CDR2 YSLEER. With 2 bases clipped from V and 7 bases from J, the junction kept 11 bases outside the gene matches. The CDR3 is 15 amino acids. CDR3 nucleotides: TGCGCCAGCAGCCAATTAGCTAGCGGAAAGGCGGAGCAGTACTTC. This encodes CASSQLASGKAEQYF.

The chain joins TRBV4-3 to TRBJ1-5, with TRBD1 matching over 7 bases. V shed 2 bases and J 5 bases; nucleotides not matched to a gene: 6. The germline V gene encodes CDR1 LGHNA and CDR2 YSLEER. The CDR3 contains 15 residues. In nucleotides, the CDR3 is TGCGCCAGCAGCCAACATAGACAGGGCGATCAGCCCCAGCATTTT. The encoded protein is CASSQHRQGDQPQHF.

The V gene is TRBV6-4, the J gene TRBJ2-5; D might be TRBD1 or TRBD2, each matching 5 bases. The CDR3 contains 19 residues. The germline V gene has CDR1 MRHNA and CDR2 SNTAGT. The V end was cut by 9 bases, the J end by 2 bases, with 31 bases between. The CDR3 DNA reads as TGTGCCAGTCGGAAGGATCGGGTCGGGGCTACGTTTGGACAAGAGACCCAGTACTTC. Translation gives CASRKDRVGATFGQETQYF.

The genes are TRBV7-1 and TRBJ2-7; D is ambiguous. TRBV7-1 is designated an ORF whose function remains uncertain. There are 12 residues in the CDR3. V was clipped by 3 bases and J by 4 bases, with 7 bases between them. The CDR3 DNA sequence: TGTGCCAGCAGCTCCCCGTCATACGAGCAGTACTTC. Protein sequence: CASSSPSYEQYF.

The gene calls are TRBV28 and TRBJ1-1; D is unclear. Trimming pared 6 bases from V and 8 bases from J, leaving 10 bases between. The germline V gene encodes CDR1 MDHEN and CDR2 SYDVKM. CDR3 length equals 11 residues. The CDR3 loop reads CASSPVGEAFF. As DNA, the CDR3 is TGTGCCAGCAGCCCCGTGGGGGAAGCTTTCTTT.

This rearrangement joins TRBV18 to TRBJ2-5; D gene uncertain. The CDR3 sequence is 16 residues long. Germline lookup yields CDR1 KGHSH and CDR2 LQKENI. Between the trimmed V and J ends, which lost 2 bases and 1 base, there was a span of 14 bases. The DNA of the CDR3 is TGTGCCAGCTCACCAAGCGCTATCACCCTCCAAGAGACCCAGTACTTC. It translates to CASSPSAITLQETQYF. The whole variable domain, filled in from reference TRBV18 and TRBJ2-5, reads NAGVMQNPRHLVRRRGQEARLRCSPMKGHSHVYWYRQLPEEGLKFMVYLQKENIIDESGMPKERFSAEFPKEGPSILRIQQVVRGDSAAYFCASSPSAITLQETQYFGPGTRLLVL.

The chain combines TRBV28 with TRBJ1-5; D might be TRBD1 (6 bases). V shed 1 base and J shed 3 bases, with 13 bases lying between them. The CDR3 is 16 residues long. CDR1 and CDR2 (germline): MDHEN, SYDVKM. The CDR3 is CASSLSVGASNQPQHF. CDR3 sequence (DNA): TGTGCCAGCAGTTTATCCGTGGGGGCGTCCAATCAGCCCCAGCATTTT.

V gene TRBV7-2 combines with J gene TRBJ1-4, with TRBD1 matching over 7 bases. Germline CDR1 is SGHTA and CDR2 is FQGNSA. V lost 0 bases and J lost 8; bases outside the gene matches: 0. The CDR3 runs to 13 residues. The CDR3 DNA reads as TGTGCCAGCAGCTTAGCGACAGGGGAAAAACTGTTTTTT. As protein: CASSLATGEKLFF.

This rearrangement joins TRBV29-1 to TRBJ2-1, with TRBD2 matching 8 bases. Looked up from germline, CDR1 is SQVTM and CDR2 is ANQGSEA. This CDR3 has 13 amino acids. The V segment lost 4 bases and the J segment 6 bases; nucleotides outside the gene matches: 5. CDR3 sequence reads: CSVVSGSSNEQFF. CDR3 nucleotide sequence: TGCAGCGTTGTAAGCGGGAGCTCCAATGAGCAGTTCTTC.